This T cell receptor (beta chain) was retrieved from a study of cytomegalovirus exposure and HLA in healthy donors. CDR3 size: 16 residues. From germline, CDR1 is LGHNA and CDR2 YNFKEQ. Trimming took 0 bases from V and 1 from J; bases not matched to a gene: 3. Sequencing was performed with immunoSEQ multiplex PCR; in TCRdb, only in-frame clones are kept and a portion is missing. The sample holds under 200,000 clones, about 90% seen once. The sequenced sample was PBMCs. V is TRBV4-2 and J is TRBJ2-1; 7 bases map to TRBD2. This sequence was found in a woman under 30 in good health and CMV-seropositive. The CDR3 region has the DNA TGTGCCAGCAGCCAAGATGCAGCGGGATCCTACAATGAGCAGTTCTTC. It encodes CASSQDAAGSYNEQFF.